A selection of T cell receptor beta chains follows, all from one sample in a study of blood T cell repertoires in COVID-19. Assay: immunoSEQ multiplex PCR; the TCRdb copy retains only in-frame clones and omits some. The sample lists over 70,000 clones, approximately 80% occurring once. Sequences were obtained from peripheral blood. These receptors were collected from a man aged 30-40 years with COVID-19, enrolled during active disease. Each CDR3 is given with its conserved first and last residue. D genes are given only for firm matches. The size of a clone is reported for some rows only, either as once, few or many, or as a class for expanded clones.

-	-	TRBV29-1	TRBJ2-2	TGCAGCGTCCGGGACACCAACACCGGGGAGCTGTTTTTT	CSVRDTNTGELFF
TRBD2	-	TRBV7-2	TRBJ2-3	TGTGCCAGCAGCCTCTCTAGCGGGGGCGGGCAAGATACGCAGTATTTT	CASSLSSGGGQDTQYF
-	-	TRBV30	TRBJ1-6	TGTGCCTGGAGTGCGGGACACCCCAATAATTCACCCCTCCACTTT	CAWSAGHPNNSPLHF
-	-	TRBV28	TRBJ1-2	TGTGCCAGCAGTTTCGGGGGGAGTGGTGGCTACACCTTC	CASSFGGSGGYTF
-	-	TRBV6-2/TRBV6-3	TRBJ2-7	TGTGCCAGCAGTCGGGGGAACGAGCAGTACTTC	CASSRGNEQYF
TRBD2	-	TRBV5-4	TRBJ2-5	TGTGCCAGCAGCCCAACTAGCGGGGTTAGTCAAGAGACCCAGTACTTC	CASSPTSGVSQETQYF
TRBD1	-	TRBV15	TRBJ1-4	TGTGCCACCAGCAGAGTCAGGGGGGAAAAACTGTTTTTT	CATSRVRGEKLFF
-	-	TRBV3-1/TRBV3-2	TRBJ1-2	TGTGCCAGCAGCCAAGGGCCAGGGCATGGCTACACCTTC	CASSQGPGHGYTF
TRBD2	-	TRBV5-1	TRBJ2-1	TGCGCCAGCAGCTTGGCTTACGGGGGGAGTGAGCAGTTCTTC	CASSLAYGGSEQFF
TRBD1	-	TRBV19	TRBJ1-1	TGTGCCAGTAGTATGGACAGGGTACACTCTGAAGCTTTCTTT	CASSMDRVHSEAFF
-	-	TRBV2	TRBJ2-5	TGTGCCAGCAGCCATGACACCCAAGAGACCCAGTACTTC	CASSHDTQETQYF
TRBD2	-	TRBV24-1	TRBJ2-1	TGTGCCACCAGTGACCCGGGACTATCCTATGATGAGCAGTTCTTC	CATSDPGLSYDEQFF
TRBD1	-	TRBV7-2	TRBJ2-1	TGTGCCAGCAGCTACCCCACATCCGGGACAGACTACAATGAGCAGTTCTTC	CASSYPTSGTDYNEQFF
-	-	TRBV5-6	TRBJ1-3	TGTGCCAGCAGCTTGGCCCCCAGGGCAGGGGGAAACACCATATATTTT	CASSLAPRAGGNTIYF
-	few	TRBV19	TRBJ1-6	TGTGCCAGTAGTATACAGGGGCTTTTCTCACCCCTCCACTTT	CASSIQGLFSPLHF
-	-	TRBV19	TRBJ1-5	TGTGCCAGTAGTCCCCCGGGAGCCCAAAATCAGCCCCAGCATTTT	CASSPPGAQNQPQHF
-	-	TRBV6-5	TRBJ2-7	TGTGCCAGCAGTTATTATACAGGGTCCAACGAGCAGTACTTC	CASSYYTGSNEQYF
TRBD1	-	TRBV19	TRBJ1-6	TGTGCCAGTAGCCGACAGGGGGCGGATTCACCCCTCCACTTT	CASSRQGADSPLHF
TRBD1	few	TRBV7-9	TRBJ1-2	TGTGCCAGCAGCTCCAACAGGGGCGGTGGCTACACCTTC	CASSSNRGGGYTF
TRBD1	-	TRBV5-6	TRBJ1-5	TGTGCCAGCAGCTCCAGGGGGGCTGGGCAGCCCCAGCATTTT	CASSSRGAGQPQHF